One sample yielded the 3 T cell receptor beta chains listed below, sequenced in a study of control samples from healthy donors and cancer patients. Some clones are missing from TCRdb's copy, which holds only in-frame ones; the method was immunoSEQ multiplex PCR. Found here are 160,000 or so clones, 96% of them singletons; the top ten hold 0.95% to 1.1%. The sequenced sample consisted of blood. The receptor set was obtained from a woman aged 25-40 years in good health.

The rearrangement joins TRBV30 to TRBJ2-5; possibly TRBD1 for D (6 bases). V lost 7 bases, J lost 0 bases, and 9 bases lay in between. This CDR3 region has 12 residues. Germline assignment: CDR1 GTSNPN and CDR2 SVGIG (reference sequence). The CDR3 DNA is TGTGCCTTATACAGGGACCAAGAGACCCAGTACTTC. This translates into CALYRDQETQYF.

This clone was counted only a few times. The chain joins TRBV10-2 to TRBJ2-1, with 8 bases identical to TRBD2. V gave up 4 bases and J gave up 1 base; unmatched junction bases: 3. The CDR3 is 15 residues long. Germline-derived CDR1 and CDR2 are WSHSY and SAAADI. DNA of the CDR3: TGCGCCAGCAGTGCAGCGGGAGAATCCTACAATGAGCAGTTCTTC. As protein: CASSAAGESYNEQFF.

The V and J genes are TRBV2 and TRBJ2-3; tentatively, D is TRBD2 (6 bases). V was pared by 3 bases and J by 0 bases, with 13 bases between. Looked up from germline, CDR1 is SNHLY and CDR2 is FYNNEI. This CDR3 comprises 16 residues. The CDR3, as DNA: TGTGCCAGCAGTGACGATCTAGCGCCTAGCACAGATACGCAGTATTTT. It translates to CASSDDLAPSTDTQYF. The full variable domain, completed using reference TRBV2 and TRBJ2-3, is EPEVTQTPSHQVTQMGQEVILRCVPISNHLYFYWYRQILGQKVEFLVSFYNNEISEKSEIFDDQFSVERPDGSNFTLKIRSTKLEDSAMYFCASSDDLAPSTDTQYFGPGTRLTVL.